What follows are 27 T cell receptor beta chains derived from one specimen sequenced in a study of T-cell reconstitution after alpha-beta-depleted transplantation in children. Construction of the TCRbeta library involved unique molecular identifiers. TCRdb re-called the PCR reads with MiXCR, one entry per CDR3 protein. The repertoire has 200,000 or so distinct CDR3 sequences, around 8.4% of them found once; the top ten carry roughly a third. Sample: PBMCs, mostly from graft donor cells, taken 360 days after TCRalphabeta/CD19-depleted stem cell transplant. Source of these receptors: a male patient aged 2 to 9 who had a stem cell transplant for acute myeloid leukemia, so the T cells may come from the graft donor.

This clonotype came up a few times. This chain's CDR3 is CASSLETGTYEQYV. CDR3 DNA sequence: TGTGCCAGCAGCTTGGAGACAGGGACCTACGAGCAGTACGTC. This rearrangement joins TRBV5-5 to TRBJ2-7; 7 bases match TRBD1. Germline V CDR1 and CDR2: SGHKS, YYEKEE (reference sequence). J gave up 2 bases and V 0 bases, and 2 bases lay outside the gene matches. This CDR3 region has 14 residues.

This clonotype was seen a handful of times. This chain links TRBV2 with TRBJ2-3, with D possibly being TRBD1 or TRBD2 (5 bases each). With 5 bases removed from V and 2 bases from J, the gap between germline ends came to 14 bases. CDR3 length equals 15 residues. Germline CDR1 and CDR2: SNHLY and FYNNEI. The CDR3 protein is CASSQRGSLTDTQYF. The CDR3 DNA sequence: TGTGCCAGCAGTCAACGGGGCAGCCTCACAGATACGCAGTATTTT.

This clonotype was detected a few times. V is TRBV5-1 and J is TRBJ2-5; the match to TRBD1 covers 7 bases. V lost 3 bases to trimming and J lost 3 bases; unmatched junction nucleotides: 5. Germline V gene lookup returns CDR1 SGHRS and CDR2 YFSETQ. This CDR3 has 14 residues. CDR3 nucleotide sequence: TGCGCCAGCAGCTCCCACGGACAGGAAGAGACCCAGTACTTC. Its protein product is CASSSHGQEETQYF.

This rearrangement joins TRBV14 to TRBJ1-5; tentative D call: TRBD1 (6 bases). Deletions cut 5 bases from V and 7 bases from J, with 24 bases between. The CDR3 spans 17 residues. Germline CDR1 SGHDN, CDR2 FVKESK. The CDR3, as DNA: TGTGCCAGCAGCAGACCGACAGGTTGGCCTAGGGGGCAGCCCCAGCATTTT. Translating it yields CASSRPTGWPRGQPQHF.

This clonotype was found a few times. The rearrangement joins TRBV5-1 to TRBJ1-2, with D unclear. The germline V and J ends were trimmed by 1 base and 3 bases, with 10 bases remaining between them. Per germline, CDR1 SGHRS and CDR2 YFSETQ. The CDR3 loop spans 14 amino acids. The CDR3 here is CASSLRPEHYGYTF. Here the CDR3 DNA reads TGCGCCAGCAGCTTGCGGCCAGAGCACTATGGCTACACCTTC.

This clonotype has only a few counts. The chain joins TRBV27 to TRBJ1-2; D not certain. The germline gives CDR1 MNHEY, CDR2 SMNVEV (reference sequence). Trimming pared 5 bases from V and 4 bases from J, leaving 14 bases between. The CDR3 length is 14 residues. The CDR3 sequence is CASSPLPSVYGYTF. CDR3 sequence (DNA): TGTGCCAGCAGTCCTCTCCCTTCGGTCTATGGCTACACCTTC.

The chain uses TRBV7-3 and TRBJ2-7; D is possibly TRBD2 (6 bases). CDR1 and CDR2 (germline): SGHTA, FQGTGA. V gave up 8 bases and J gave up 3 bases, with 17 bases separating them. The CDR3 is 14 amino acids. The CDR3 nucleotides are TGTGCCAGCCCAAACGGGAGTAAATACTACGAGCAGTACTTC. Amino acid sequence: CASPNGSKYYEQYF.

This clonotype was observed a handful of times. V and J are TRBV24-1 and TRBJ2-1, with 14 bases lining up with TRBD2. Per the germline V gene, CDR1 is KGHDR and CDR2 is SFDVKD. The CDR3 has 13 residues. J was trimmed by 8 bases and V by 10 bases; bases with no gene match: 3. CDR3 sequence reads: CATGTSGSYEQFF. The CDR3 nucleotides read TGTGCCACGGGGACTAGCGGGAGTTATGAGCAGTTCTTC.

The gene calls are TRBV4-1 and TRBJ2-3; D ambiguous. V lost 0 bases and J lost 1, with 8 bases in between. Germline values: CDR1 MGHRA, CDR2 YSYEKL. This CDR3 has 15 residues. CDR3 sequence: CASSQESVGTDTQYF. CDR3 in DNA: TGCGCCAGCAGCCAAGAGAGCGTGGGCACAGATACGCAGTATTTT.

This clonotype showed up many times. CDR3 in DNA: TGTGCCAGCAGCCAAGGACATGACCTGAACACTGAAGCTTTCTTT. Translated: CASSQGHDLNTEAFF. The chain uses TRBV3-1 and TRBJ1-1; D unclear. V gave up 1 base and J gave up 0 bases, with 9 bases separating them. Looked up from germline, CDR1 is LGHDT and CDR2 is YNNKEL (reference sequence). The CDR3 runs to 15 residues.

Only a few counts were recorded for this clonotype. This chain uses TRBV11-2 with TRBJ2-3; TRBD2 agrees at 15 bases. The CDR3 spans 18 residues. CDR1 is SGHAT and CDR2 is FQNNGV in the germline V gene. With V trimmed by 6 bases and J by 0 bases, 7 bases remained unmatched. The CDR3 bases are TGTGCCAGCAGACCTCCGGGACTAGCGGGAGGTAGCACAGATACGCAGTATTTT. This sequence encodes CASRPPGLAGGSTDTQYF.

This clonotype was found a few times. The chain couples TRBV29-1 to TRBJ2-7, with D uncertain. The length of the CDR3 is 12 residues. Germline CDR1 and CDR2: SQVTM and ANQGSEA. Trimming removed 4 bases from V and 3 bases from J, with 10 bases in between. The CDR3 spells CSVGQDLYEQYV. The DNA of the CDR3 is TGCAGCGTTGGGCAGGACCTCTACGAGCAGTACGTC.

The chain carries TRBV12-3 or TRBV12-4 and TRBJ2-6; D may be TRBD2 (5 bases). V shed 6 bases and J shed 2 bases, with 11 bases lying between them. CDR3 length: 15 residues. CDR3 nucleotides: TGTGCCAGCAGACCACTAGGAACTGGGGCCAACGTCCTGACTTTC. It yields the protein CASRPLGTGANVLTF.

This clonotype was counted only a few times. J is TRBJ2-2 and V is TRBV20-1; TRBD1 matches 7 bases. Germline CDR1 and CDR2: DFQATT and SNEGSKA (reference sequence). There are 15 residues in the CDR3. V lost 3 bases, J lost 3 bases, and 7 bases stayed unmatched. The CDR3 loop reads CSARDPTGYTGELFF. The CDR3 DNA sequence: TGCAGTGCTAGGGACCCGACAGGGTACACCGGGGAGCTGTTTTTT.

The chain recombines TRBV7-6 with TRBJ2-3, with TRBD2 matching over 11 bases. The V gene end was trimmed by 1 base and the J gene end by 4 bases; junction bases not matched to a gene: 7. Germline lookup yields CDR1 SGHVS and CDR2 FNYEAQ. CDR3 size: 17 residues. Here the CDR3 reads CASSLEASGRFPDTQYF. The CDR3 DNA follows: TGTGCCAGCAGCTTAGAGGCTAGCGGGAGGTTTCCAGATACGCAGTATTTT.

The table lists this clonotype with many counts. V usage is TRBV5-1 and J usage is TRBJ1-1; 7 positions agree with TRBD1. This CDR3 region has 15 residues. The germline V gene encodes CDR1 SGHRS and CDR2 YFSETQ. V trimming: 7 bases; J trimming: 0 bases; junction bases outside the gene matches: 9. The CDR3 sequence is CASRPGQQMNTEAFF. As DNA, the CDR3 is TGCGCCAGCCGGCCGGGACAGCAAATGAACACTGAAGCTTTCTTT.

Many counts were recorded for this clonotype. The chain uses TRBV2 and TRBJ2-1, with TRBD1 identical over 8 bases. J lost 3 bases, V lost 4 bases, and 2 bases had no gene match. The CDR3 has 14 amino acids. Germline V CDR1 and CDR2: SNHLY, FYNNEI. CDR3 sequence: CASSVQGVYNEQFF. The DNA for the CDR3 is TGTGCCAGCAGTGTACAGGGGGTCTACAATGAGCAGTTCTTC. Looking up the rest from reference TRBV2 and TRBJ2-1 gives the full variable domain: EPEVTQTPSHQVTQMGQEVILRCVPISNHLYFYWYRQILGQKVEFLVSFYNNEISEKSEIFDDQFSVERPDGSNFTLKIRSTKLEDSAMYFCASSVQGVYNEQFFGPGTRLTVL.

The gene calls are TRBV20-1 and TRBJ2-1, with D perhaps TRBD1 (6 bases). Deletions cut 4 bases from V and 5 bases from J, with 27 bases between. The CDR3 has 18 amino acids. Germline CDR1 and CDR2: DFQATT and SNEGSKA (reference sequence). CDR3 DNA: TGCAGTGCTAAGACGGACAGAAGGGCGATCGTTGGTCACAATGAGCAGTTCTTC. Encoded protein: CSAKTDRRAIVGHNEQFF.

This chain joins TRBV30 and TRBJ1-5, with TRBD1 as a possible D gene (6 bases). The V gene lost 4 bases and the J gene lost 5 bases, with 12 bases spanning the gap. The CDR3 is 13 amino acids. Looked up from germline, CDR1 is GTSNPN and CDR2 is SVGIG (reference sequence). The CDR3 DNA is TGTGCCTGGACTGCAGGGGAGCATCAGCCCCAGCATTTT. Translation: CAWTAGEHQPQHF. Filled out from reference TRBV30 and TRBJ1-5, the complete variable domain reads SQTIHQWPATLVQPVGSPLSLECTVEGTSNPNLYWYRQAAGRGLQLLFYSVGIGQISSEVPQNLSASRPQDRQFILSSKKLLLSDSGFYLCAWTAGEHQPQHFGDGTRLSIL.

This clonotype showed up many times. The V call is TRBV27, the J call TRBJ1-1; weak D call: TRBD1 (5 bases). Germline V gives CDR1 MNHEY, CDR2 SMNVEV (reference sequence). The V end was cut by 4 bases, the J end by 4 bases, with 16 bases between. CDR3 length: 15 residues. The CDR3 coding sequence is TGTGCCAGCAGTTCGACACCTCTTAGGGGCACTGAAGCTTTCTTT. Translated: CASSSTPLRGTEAFF.

This clonotype was counted between two and nine times. The chain links TRBV15 to TRBJ2-1; 13 bases are a match to TRBD2. Germline CDR1 reads LNHNV; CDR2 reads YYDKDF (reference sequence). This CDR3 has 20 residues. After removal of 5 bases from V and 1 base from J, the junction contained 14 bases not matched to a gene. This CDR3 reads CATSLGGLAGEFGSYNEQFF. The CDR3 nucleotides are TGTGCCACCAGCTTGGGCGGACTAGCGGGAGAATTTGGTTCCTACAATGAGCAGTTCTTC.

This clonotype occurred many times. CDR3 region: CSAAGGVSTDTQYF. CDR3 coding DNA: TGCAGCGCCGCAGGGGGTGTTAGCACAGATACGCAGTATTTT. The genes are TRBV29-1 and TRBJ2-3; 7 positions match TRBD1. V gave up 7 bases and J gave up 0 bases; unmatched junction bases: 7. Germline-derived CDR1 and CDR2 are SQVTM and ANQGSEA. The CDR3 runs to 14 residues.

This clonotype was picked up many times. This chain joins TRBV29-1 and TRBJ1-4; D gene uncertain. V was shortened by 2 bases and J by 6 bases, with 7 bases between the two germline ends. Germline CDR1 SQVTM, CDR2 ANQGSEA. The length of the CDR3 is 12 residues. The CDR3 nucleotides are TGCAGCGTTGAACAGCCAGATGAAAAACTGTTTTTT. This sequence encodes CSVEQPDEKLFF.

This clonotype was counted a few times. The chain links TRBV12-3 or TRBV12-4 to TRBJ1-5, with 7 bases matching TRBD1. V trimming: 7 bases; J trimming: 7 bases; junction bases outside the gene matches: 7. This CDR3 contains 13 residues. The CDR3 DNA reads TGTGCCAGCACTTTGACAGGGAGCCAGCCCCAGCATTTT. As protein: CASTLTGSQPQHF.

In this sample, this clonotype turned up many times. The chain recombines TRBV5-1 with TRBJ2-1; D is perhaps TRBD1 (5 bases). The CDR3 runs 15 residues. V shed 0 bases and J shed 8 bases, with 15 bases lying between them. Germline V lookup: CDR1 SGHRS, CDR2 YFSETQ. The CDR3 spells CASSLVQGARHEQFF. CDR3 DNA sequence: TGCGCCAGCAGCTTGGTTCAGGGCGCTCGTCATGAGCAGTTCTTC. Full variable domain (rest looked up from reference TRBV5-1 and TRBJ2-1): KAGVTQTPRYLIKTRGQQVTLSCSPISGHRSVSWYQQTPGQGLQFLFEYFSETQRNKGNFPGRFSGRQFSNSRSEMNVSTLELGDSALYLCASSLVQGARHEQFFGPGTRLTVL.

This clonotype appeared a few times. This chain uses TRBV7-3 with TRBJ2-2, with a weak D call TRBD2 (6 bases). The CDR3 runs to 13 residues. Trimming took off 3 bases at V and 4 bases at J, with 6 bases between the two ends. Germline V lookup: CDR1 SGHTA, CDR2 FQGTGA. The CDR3 DNA follows: TGTGCCAGCAGCTTCGGGAGCACCGGGGAGCTGTTTTTT. Its translation: CASSFGSTGELFF.

J is TRBJ2-1 and V is TRBV28, with D perhaps TRBD1 or TRBD2 (7 bases each). The CDR3 spans 17 residues. V lost 5 bases and J lost 6, with 23 bases in between. Germline lookup yields CDR1 MDHEN and CDR2 SYDVKM. The CDR3 reads CASSLRLAGTEGNEQFF. Here the CDR3 DNA reads TGTGCCAGCAGTCTGCGACTAGCCGGGACAGAAGGCAATGAGCAGTTCTTC.